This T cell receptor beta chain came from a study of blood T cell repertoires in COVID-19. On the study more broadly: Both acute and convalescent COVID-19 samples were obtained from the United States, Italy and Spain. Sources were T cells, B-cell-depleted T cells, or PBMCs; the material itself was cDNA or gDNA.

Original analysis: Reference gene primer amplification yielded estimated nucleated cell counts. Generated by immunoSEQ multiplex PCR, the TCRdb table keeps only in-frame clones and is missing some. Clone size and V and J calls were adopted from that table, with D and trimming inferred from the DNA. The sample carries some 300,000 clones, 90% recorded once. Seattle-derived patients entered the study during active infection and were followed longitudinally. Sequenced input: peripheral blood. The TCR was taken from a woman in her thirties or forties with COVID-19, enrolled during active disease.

DNA of the CDR3: TGTGCCAGCAGTGAACAGGGTGAAGCTTTCTTT. It is translated as CASSEQGEAFF. The genes are TRBV2 and TRBJ1-1, with D possibly matching TRBD1 (5 bases). CDR1 is SNHLY and CDR2 is FYNNEI in the germline V gene. CDR3 length: 11 residues. The V and J ends lost 2 bases and 7 bases respectively, with 5 bases between them.